This T cell receptor (beta chain) appears in the sequencing data of a study of T cell repertoires in cytomegalovirus infection. The CDR3 consists of 13 residues. Germline values: CDR1 SGHNT, CDR2 YYREEE (reference sequence). Trimming removed 3 bases from V and 1 base from J, with 8 bases in between. The sample holds a few counts of this clonotype. What it recognizes is unknown. MiXCR was run by TCRdb on the reads, yielding one entry per CDR3 protein. Of 100,000 to 150,000 distinct CDR3 sequences detected, roughly 9% appear once; the ten largest clones hold around 9.1%. Study observations and caveats: Totalled public TCR beta family frequency picked out people who carried CMV plus the relevant HLA. HLA-C-restricted TCR beta clonotypes specific for CMV led the ex vivo response.

The receptor's source is a human donor in good health (CMV status not recorded). Some clones in this sample may be carry-over from other donors' samples. The chain employs TRBV5-4 and TRBJ2-7; no reliable D call. The sequencing sample was made of PBMCs. The CDR3: CASSSPLSYEQYF. Here the CDR3 DNA reads TGTGCCAGCAGCTCCCCGCTATCCTACGAGCAGTACTTC.